The 10 T cell receptor beta chains presented below share a single source sample, sequenced in a study of blood T cell repertoires in COVID-19 (TCRdb year 2020). Libraries were constructed by the immunoSEQ multiplex PCR assay. TCRdb retrieved this table from immuneACCESS and kept in-frame rearrangements only. Not all clones are present; in checked studies, unresolved V genes account for under half, and no reason is known for the remainder. The sample table contains 250,000 to 300,000 clones; only one count was recorded for roughly 91% of them. The ten most abundant clones make up roughly 11% of the sample. The sequencing sample was made of peripheral blood. The receptors were gathered from a woman in her twenties or thirties with COVID-19, enrolled during active disease.

The chain carries TRBV6-5 and TRBJ1-2, with TRBD1 as a possible D gene (5 bases). The germline gives CDR1 MNHEY, CDR2 SVGAGI. This CDR3 spans 15 amino acids. With 6 bases removed from V and 2 bases from J, the gap between germline ends came to 16 bases. CDR3 protein: CASRLRTQGNYGYTF. CDR3 coding DNA: TGTGCCAGCAGGCTAAGGACGCAGGGAAACTATGGCTACACCTTC.

The rearrangement uses TRBV9 and TRBJ1-3, with D possibly matching TRBD1 (6 bases). Germline CDR1 reads SGDLS; CDR2 reads YYNGEE. This CDR3 is 16 amino acids long. Trimming removed 1 base from V and 0 bases from J, with 11 bases in between. CDR3 DNA: TGTGCCAGCAGCGTACATACAGGGAGCTCTGGAAACACCATATATTTT. Its translation is CASSVHTGSSGNTIYF.

The chain couples TRBV12-3 or TRBV12-4 to TRBJ2-7; D is uncertain. CDR3 length: 13 residues. The V end was cut by 2 bases, the J end by 1 base, with 6 bases between. DNA of the CDR3: TGTGCCAGCAGTTTATACGGGTCCTACGAGCAGTACTTC. Translated, it gives CASSLYGSYEQYF.

The chain carries TRBV21-1 and TRBJ2-2; the table calls TRBD2, which could not be checked here. TRBV21-1 is labeled a pseudogene. This CDR3 contains 14 residues. The CDR3 region has the DNA TGTGCCAGCAGCAAAGAAGCCGGGTCCGGGGAGCTGTTTTTT. Residues: CASSKEAGSGELFF.

The V and J genes are TRBV3-1 (or the pseudogene TRBV3-2) and TRBJ1-5, with 7 bases matching TRBD1. The V and J ends lost 5 bases and 6 bases, in that order; junction bases with no gene match: 10. Germline CDR1 is LGHDT and CDR2 is YNNKEL (reference sequence). The CDR3 is 15 amino acids. The CDR3 loop is CASSYGTVMGQPQHF. DNA for the CDR3: TGTGCCAGCAGCTATGGGACAGTAATGGGTCAGCCCCAGCATTTT.

The J gene is TRBJ2-5, the V gene TRBV2, with unresolved D. Germline V gives CDR1 SNHLY, CDR2 FYNNEI. The V end lost 3 bases, the J end lost 5 bases, and 7 bases lay between the germline ends. The CDR3 has 12 residues. DNA of the CDR3: TGTGCCAGCAGTGATGACGGGGAGACCCAGTACTTC. It yields the protein CASSDDGETQYF.

The rearrangement links TRBV7-9 to TRBJ2-5; D perhaps matches TRBD1 (6 bases). The ends were cut back, 3 bases at V and 3 bases at J, with 14 bases in the middle. Germline values: CDR1 SEHNR, CDR2 FQNEAQ (reference sequence). CDR3 size: 15 residues. The CDR3: CASSFPYRTEETQYF. CDR3 nucleotide sequence: TGTGCCAGCAGCTTCCCTTACAGGACAGAAGAGACCCAGTACTTC.

The chain employs TRBV6-5 and TRBJ1-2, with a tentative D call TRBD1 (5 bases). Germline V gene lookup returns CDR1 MNHEY and CDR2 SVGAGI. Trimming took 6 bases from V and 8 from J, leaving 19 bases between them. The CDR3 consists of 14 residues. The CDR3 loop reads CASRRTGREGGYTF. The CDR3 nucleotides are TGTGCCAGCAGGCGCACAGGCAGGGAGGGAGGCTACACCTTC.

The chain combines TRBV5-1 with TRBJ1-5; 7 nucleotides align to TRBD1. The V gene's germline CDR1 is SGHRS and CDR2 YFSETQ. After removal of 0 bases from V and 6 bases from J, the junction contained 9 bases not matched to a gene. The CDR3 totals 16 residues. The CDR3 spells CASSLGLVGGGQPQHF. CDR3 in DNA: TGCGCCAGCAGCTTGGGGCTGGTAGGGGGCGGTCAGCCCCAGCATTTT.

The rearrangement links TRBV19 to TRBJ1-5; TRBD1 matches 8 bases. In germline, CDR1 is LNHDA, CDR2 SQIVND (reference sequence). V was pared by 5 bases and J by 2 bases, with 8 bases of the junction left unmatched. This CDR3 is 16 amino acids long. Written as DNA, the CDR3 is TGTGCCAGTAGTTCGCAGGGGGCGAGAGGCAATCAGCCCCAGCATTTT. Its translation is CASSSQGARGNQPQHF.